This entry describes one T cell receptor beta chain. Authors' analysis steps: Scientists estimated how many nucleated cells there were by amplifying reference gene primers. Assay used: immunoSEQ multiplex PCR; TCRdb lists only in-frame clones, some missing. That table is the source of V, J and clone size, and D and trimming were worked out from the DNA. Counted here are a few hundred thousand clones, around 90% occurring once; the ten biggest clones make up approximately 1.2%. V shed 3 bases and J shed 3 bases, with 15 bases lying between them. CDR3 length: 15 amino acids. Germline CDR1 reads SGDLS; CDR2 reads YYNGEE. The data belong to a study of blood T cell repertoires in COVID-19. Background on the study: Acute-phase and convalescent COVID-19 samples originated in the United States, Italy and Spain.

Self-reported history from a screening survey and questionnaire set each donor's cohort. This receptor was identified in a human donor in a cohort exposed to, infected with or recovered from COVID-19 (not recorded which). The donor label of this sample is uncertain. The chain recombines TRBV9 with TRBJ1-2, with D unresolved. The specimen was PBMCs or T cells enriched from blood (not recorded which). The CDR3 DNA follows: TGTGCCAGCAGCGCCCAAAACAGCGGAGACTATGGCTACACCTTC. Protein product: CASSAQNSGDYGYTF.